The 29 T cell receptor beta chains below come from one sample, sequenced in a study of T cell repertoires in cytomegalovirus infection. Antigens for these TCRs are unknown. From the reads, TCRdb called clonotypes with MiXCR, one entry per CDR3 protein. The table shows 100,000 to 120,000 distinct CDR3 sequences, with about 30% occurring only once. The sequences come from CD8+ T cells from cultured PBMCs, collected from culture after CMV antigen stimulation. The receptors originated from a human donor in good health (CMV status not recorded). Some clones in this sample may be carry-over from other donors' samples.

The rearrangement joins TRBV10-3 to TRBJ2-3; 8 nucleotides agree with TRBD1. Germline CDR1 is ENHRY and CDR2 is SYGVKD. The V gene end was trimmed by 8 bases and the J gene end by 0 bases; junction bases not matched to a gene: 10. There are 16 residues in the CDR3. The CDR3 DNA sequence: TGTGCCATCTTTGACACAGGGGGGTCCAGCACAGATACGCAGTATTTT. Amino acids: CAIFDTGGSSTDTQYF.

This clonotype was counted a few times. V is TRBV6-5 and J is TRBJ2-7; 9 nucleotides match TRBD1. CDR3 length: 13 residues. CDR1 is MNHEY, CDR2 SVGAGI, per germline. The V gene end was trimmed by 6 bases and the J gene end by 2 bases; junction bases not matched to a gene: 2. The CDR3 reads CASRTGGAYEQYF. The CDR3 bases are TGTGCCAGCAGGACAGGGGGGGCCTACGAGCAGTACTTC.

This rearrangement joins TRBV12-3 or TRBV12-4 to TRBJ2-1; D tentatively reads TRBD1 or TRBD2 (7 bases each). The CDR3 extends over 15 amino acids. Trimming took off 4 bases at V and 3 bases at J, with 13 bases between the two ends. The CDR3 here is CASSSAGGGYNEQFF. CDR3 coding DNA: TGTGCCAGCAGTTCCGCAGGGGGGGGCTACAATGAGCAGTTCTTC.

This chain uses TRBV6-2 or TRBV6-3 with TRBJ1-1, with D unclear. Germline V lookup: CDR1 MNHEY, CDR2 SVGEGT. V shed 7 bases and J shed 3 bases, with 27 bases lying between them. This CDR3 contains 18 residues. CDR3 amino acids: CASIPLGVVPVSYTEAFF. In DNA, the CDR3 is TGTGCCAGCATCCCACTCGGGGTAGTGCCGGTGTCATACACTGAAGCTTTCTTT.

This clonotype was detected ten times or more. V is TRBV20-1 and J is TRBJ1-6; D unclear. The V end lost 3 bases, the J end lost 5 bases, and 11 bases lay between the germline ends. The CDR3 loop spans 14 amino acids. Germline assignment: CDR1 DFQATT and CDR2 SNEGSKA (reference sequence). The CDR3 here is CSASTTYDNSPLHF. The DNA for the CDR3 is TGCAGTGCTAGCACCACATACGATAATTCACCCCTCCACTTT.

This clonotype was counted a few times. The chain employs TRBV28 and TRBJ1-2; 9 bases line up with TRBD1. This CDR3 spans 16 amino acids. The V gene's germline CDR1 is MDHEN and CDR2 SYDVKM. Germline trimming cut 3 bases from V and 8 bases from J; bases unmatched to any gene: 13. In DNA, the CDR3 is TGTGCCAGCAGTTTGTTACCCCGGACAGGGGAGAGCGGCTACACCTTC. This encodes CASSLLPRTGESGYTF.

In this sample, this clonotype turned up once. This chain uses TRBV7-4 with TRBJ2-1, with D possibly matching TRBD1 (5 bases). Per the germline V gene, CDR1 is SGHVT and CDR2 is SQSDAQ. The length of the CDR3 is 15 residues. The V and J ends lost 0 bases and 4 bases respectively, with 10 bases between them. The CDR3 region is CASSLAQGFYNEQFF. The CDR3 nucleotides are TGTGCCAGCAGCTTAGCGCAGGGATTTTACAATGAGCAGTTCTTC.

This clonotype was found many times. The rearrangement links TRBV7-2 to TRBJ2-3, with 7 bases identical to TRBD2. J was trimmed by 0 bases and V by 1 base; bases with no gene match: 10. CDR3 length: 18 amino acids. In germline, CDR1 is SGHTA, CDR2 FQGNSA. DNA of the CDR3: TGTGCCAGCAGCTTAGGTCTGGGGGGGTGGGCTAGCACAGATACGCAGTATTTT. Residues: CASSLGLGGWASTDTQYF.

CDR3 residues: CASSHSLIGTEAFF. In nucleotides, the CDR3 is TGTGCCAGTAGCCACAGCCTCATTGGCACTGAAGCTTTCTTT. The genes are TRBV19 and TRBJ1-1; no clear D. Germline values: CDR1 LNHDA, CDR2 SQIVND (reference sequence). The CDR3 has 14 residues. Trimming stripped 6 bases from V and 4 bases from J, with 15 bases between. Together with reference TRBV19 and TRBJ1-1, the CDR3 gives the full variable domain: DGGITQSPKYLFRKEGQNVTLSCEQNLNHDAMYWYRQDPGQGLRLIYYSQIVNDFQKGDIAEGYSVSREKKESFPLTVTSAQKNPTAFYLCASSHSLIGTEAFFGQGTRLTVV.

This sequence joins TRBV29-1 and TRBJ2-7, with D possibly being TRBD1 or TRBD2 (5 bases each). Trimming stripped 5 bases from V and 3 bases from J, with 14 bases between. The germline CDR1 and CDR2 sequences are SQVTM and ANQGSEA. The CDR3 length is 13 residues. The CDR3: CSVIRDGNYEQYF. The CDR3 DNA follows: TGCAGCGTTATCCGGGACGGAAACTACGAGCAGTACTTC.

This clonotype is judged large. The chain joins TRBV6-1 to TRBJ2-1, with D perhaps TRBD2 (5 bases). Germline loops: CDR1 MNHNS, CDR2 SASEGT. V lost 2 bases, J lost 3 bases, and 8 bases lay in between. The CDR3 spans 14 residues. This CDR3 reads CASSEFGVYNEQFF. Written as DNA, the CDR3 is TGTGCCAGCAGTGAATTCGGGGTCTACAATGAGCAGTTCTTC.

The chain links TRBV12-3 or TRBV12-4 to TRBJ2-3; 9 nucleotides align to TRBD2. With V trimmed by 6 bases and J by 0 bases, 7 bases remained unmatched. The CDR3 sequence is 16 residues long. The CDR3, as DNA: TGTGCCAGCAGCTCTACTACTAGCGGGAGCACAGATACGCAGTATTTT. It encodes CASSSTTSGSTDTQYF.

The chain couples TRBV15 to TRBJ2-7; D is unclear. Germline assignment: CDR1 LNHNV and CDR2 YYDKDF (reference sequence). V was clipped by 6 bases and J by 3 bases, with 6 bases between them. The CDR3 extends over 11 amino acids. DNA of the CDR3: TGTGCCACCAGTTTGGGCTACGAGCAGTACTTC. Translated, it gives CATSLGYEQYF.

The rearrangement links TRBV28 to TRBJ1-3, with a weak D call TRBD1 (6 bases). The germline gives CDR1 MDHEN, CDR2 SYDVKM. CDR3 length: 15 residues. The CDR3 DNA follows: TGTGGGACACGTCGACAGGACCTCTCTGGAAACACCATATATTTT. Encoded protein: CGTRRQDLSGNTIYF.

The chain uses TRBV12-3 or TRBV12-4 and TRBJ2-3; 9 bases agree with TRBD2. V was clipped by 7 bases and J by 2 bases; unmatched bases: 10. This CDR3 is built from 16 residues. The CDR3 here is CASTPSGEANTDTQYF. CDR3 bases: TGTGCCAGCACCCCTAGCGGGGAAGCCAACACAGATACGCAGTATTTT.

This clonotype was detected many times. The chain joins TRBV7-8 to TRBJ1-1; D remains ambiguous. Looked up from germline, CDR1 is SGHVS and CDR2 is FQNEAQ. The germline V and J ends were trimmed by 5 bases and 5 bases, with 15 bases remaining between them. The CDR3 length is 14 residues. CDR3 amino acids: CASSPTFSRTEAFF. CDR3 nucleotides: TGTGCCAGCAGCCCCACGTTTAGTAGGACTGAAGCTTTCTTT.

The sample holds many counts of this clonotype. This chain links TRBV6-1 with TRBJ1-6; 8 bases match TRBD1. V trimming: 5 bases; J trimming: 6 bases; junction bases outside the gene matches: 6. Per the germline V gene, CDR1 is MNHNS and CDR2 is SASEGT. This CDR3 has 15 amino acids. CDR3 nucleotides: TGTGCCAGCAGTTCGGACAGGGCTCCTAATTCACCCCTCCACTTT. It yields the protein CASSSDRAPNSPLHF.

The rearrangement joins TRBV7-9 to TRBJ2-3, with D possibly TRBD1 on 5 matching bases. The CDR3 spans 15 residues. CDR1 and CDR2 (germline): SEHNR, FQNEAQ (reference sequence). V was clipped by 5 bases and J by 1 base, with 13 bases between them. The CDR3 DNA sequence: TGTGCCAGCAGCCCTCAGGGTTCTGGCACAGATACGCAGTATTTT. Translating it yields CASSPQGSGTDTQYF.

In its sample, this clonotype was seen a few times. In nucleotides, the CDR3 is TGTGCCAGCAGTTTATCAGGCAGTTCCGAGCAGTACTTC. Translation: CASSLSGSSEQYF. The chain employs TRBV27 and TRBJ2-7; D not resolved. Trimming removed 0 bases from V and 6 bases from J, with 9 bases in between. Per the germline V gene, CDR1 is MNHEY and CDR2 is SMNVEV (reference sequence). The CDR3 is 13 residues long.

The chain has TRBV24-1 and TRBJ2-1; tentatively, D is TRBD1 (6 bases). This CDR3 contains 16 residues. V was shortened by 3 bases and J by 5 bases, with 16 bases between the two germline ends. Germline V gene sequence: CDR1 KGHDR, CDR2 SFDVKD. The CDR3 loop reads CATSDPPRTEDNEQFF. DNA for the CDR3: TGTGCCACCAGTGATCCTCCCCGGACAGAGGACAATGAGCAGTTCTTC.

In this sample, this clonotype turned up a few times. The V call is TRBV6-2 or TRBV6-3, the J call TRBJ1-5; D possibly corresponds to TRBD1 (5 bases). The germline CDR1 and CDR2 sequences are MNHEY and SVGEGT. Trimming took off 5 bases at V and 6 bases at J, with 17 bases between the two ends. This CDR3 is 15 amino acids long. CDR3 DNA: TGTGCCAGCAGTCAGGACTCTTGGGGGGGTCAGCCCCAGCATTTT. Translating gives CASSQDSWGGQPQHF.

This chain connects TRBV24-1 to TRBJ1-3; 7 bases match TRBD1. V gave up 3 bases and J gave up 3 bases; unmatched junction bases: 7. The CDR3 is 16 residues long. Germline assignment: CDR1 KGHDR and CDR2 SFDVKD. The DNA of the CDR3 is TGTGCCACCAGTGATGAGCGGGGGGACAGTGGAAACACCATATATTTT. Translating gives CATSDERGDSGNTIYF.

This clonotype has only a few counts. The rearrangement joins TRBV4-3 to TRBJ2-7; D gene ambiguous. The CDR3 loop spans 13 amino acids. Per the germline V gene, CDR1 is LGHNA and CDR2 is YSLEER. Trimming pared 2 bases from V and 1 base from J, leaving 6 bases between. CDR3 bases: TGCGCCAGCAGCCAATCCAAGTCCTACGAGCAGTACTTC. As protein: CASSQSKSYEQYF.

This clonotype was detected ten times or more. V and J are TRBV7-2 and TRBJ2-7; D is undetermined. The germline V gene has CDR1 SGHTA and CDR2 FQGNSA. Deletions cut 4 bases from V and 4 bases from J, with 5 bases between. The CDR3 loop spans 11 amino acids. The CDR3 DNA sequence: TGTGCCAGCAGCTCCGCGTACGAGCAGTACTTC. It specifies CASSSAYEQYF. Using reference TRBV7-2 and TRBJ2-7 for the parts outside the CDR3, the full variable domain is GAGVSQSPSNKVTEKGKDVELRCDPISGHTALYWYRQSLGQGLEFLIYFQGNSAPDKSGLPSDRFSAERTGGSVSTLTIQRTQQEDSAVYLCASSSAYEQYFGPGTRLTVT.

This clonotype was recorded many times. The chain recombines TRBV6-1 with TRBJ2-7; D may match TRBD1 or TRBD2 (6 bases each). Germline V lookup: CDR1 MNHNS, CDR2 SASEGT. Trimming shortened V by 2 bases and J by 2 bases, and 22 bases separated the two germline ends. The CDR3 runs 18 residues. Here the CDR3 DNA reads TGTGCCAGCAGTGAACCCCCCGGATCGGGGGCTACCCCCTACGAGCAGTACTTC. It yields the protein CASSEPPGSGATPYEQYF.

This clonotype was detected only a few times. V usage is TRBV4-1 and J usage is TRBJ2-3; 8 nucleotides align to TRBD1. The CDR3 runs to 17 residues. The V and J ends lost 0 bases and 5 bases, in that order; junction bases with no gene match: 10. Germline V CDR1 and CDR2: MGHRA, YSYEKL. The CDR3 reads CASSQDSGRGRLDTQYF. CDR3 nucleotides: TGCGCCAGCAGCCAAGATAGCGGCAGGGGGCGCTTAGATACGCAGTATTTT.

This clonotype showed up many times. The chain has TRBV6-5 and TRBJ2-3, with 9 bases fitting TRBD2. J was trimmed by 0 bases and V by 2 bases; bases with no gene match: 9. Germline V gives CDR1 MNHEY, CDR2 SVGAGI. The CDR3 contains 18 residues. CDR3 sequence: CASSYVAGGSPSTDTQYF. CDR3 nucleotide sequence: TGTGCCAGCAGTTACGTGGCGGGGGGGTCTCCAAGCACAGATACGCAGTATTTT.

This clonotype was seen many times. CDR3 amino acids: CASSQRPGAIKAYEQYF. The CDR3 coding sequence is TGTGCCAGCTCACAGCGACCGGGGGCGATTAAGGCCTACGAGCAGTACTTC. The V gene is TRBV18, the J gene TRBJ2-7, with D perhaps being TRBD1 or TRBD2 (6 bases each). Germline V lookup: CDR1 KGHSH, CDR2 LQKENI. The CDR3 is 17 amino acids. With 4 bases removed from V and 2 bases from J, the gap between germline ends came to 21 bases.

This clonotype was counted only a few times. The chain is built from TRBV7-9 and TRBJ1-1, with 7 bases lining up with TRBD1. Germline-derived CDR1 and CDR2 are SEHNR and FQNEAQ (reference sequence). The CDR3 sequence is 14 residues long. J lost 0 bases, V lost 5 bases, and 3 bases had no gene match. In DNA, the CDR3 is TGTGCCAGCAGCCAAACAGGGGTGAACACTGAAGCTTTCTTT. Amino acid sequence: CASSQTGVNTEAFF.